This T cell receptor (beta chain) originates from a study of Ad26.COV2.S vaccination and SARS-CoV-2 variants (TCRdb year 2021). Regarding the complete study: Donors in the vaccine arm were drawn from COV1001, a multicentre, randomized, double-blind, placebo-controlled phase I-IIa trial testing Ad26.COV2.S in healthy adults. Ad26.COV2.S was administered intramuscularly at 5 x 10^10 or 1 x 10^11 viral particles, either as a single shot or as two shots given 56 days apart. The specificity and breadth of SARS-CoV-2-reactive T cell receptors after Ad26.COV2.S vaccination were assessed by TCRbeta repertoire sequencing. A total of around 32 samples were included in the TCR-sequenced set, comprising around 20 Ad26.COV2.S vaccine recipients, 5 placebo recipients and 8 SARS-CoV-2 convalescent individuals. Trial participants were randomized into five groups of five, in which low-dose or high-dose Ad26.COV2.S was given once or twice, or placebo was given on both occasions. Throughout the experiments and outcome assessment, investigators stayed blinded to trial group allocation.

The research as a whole found: After vaccination, substantial breadth of spike-specific CD8+ and CD4+ T cell responses was reported. Higher spike-specific TCR breadth was observed in Ad26.COV2.S recipients than in placebo recipients (P = 0.0014). Comparing responses between vaccine doses or regimens was not something the study was powered to do. Comparable non-spike TCR breadth was observed between vaccine and placebo recipients, consistent with only spike being contained in the vaccine. It was noted by the authors that total T cell responses may have been underestimated by the TCR breadth and depth analyses.

The immunoSEQ Assay was the method used to sequence TCRbeta CDR3 regions. After extraction, genomic DNA underwent amplification by bias-controlled multiplex PCR, followed by high-throughput sequencing. The authors' pipeline ran thus. Collapsing and filtering of sequences were performed to quantify the absolute abundance of each unique TCRbeta CDR3 region. T cell fraction was estimated by normalizing TCRbeta template counts to usable DNA, with usable DNA measured through amplification of reference genes found in all nucleated cells. Repertoire TCRs were annotated as SARS-CoV-2-specific when V gene, CDR3 amino acid sequence and J gene were exactly matched to a known reactive TCR set. The reference SARS-CoV-2 TCR set was derived from MIRA and filtered for enrichment in COVID-19-positive ImmuneCODE repertoires, a step that removed public or cross-reactive TCRs. Based on the MIRA antigens, annotated TCRs were further analysed at the level of specific ORF or position within ORF. Breadth was defined as annotated unique rearrangements over total unique productive rearrangements; depth was the summed frequency of those rearrangements. Two-sided Wilcoxon rank-sum tests were used to compare TCR breadth between groups. The table was pulled from immuneACCESS by TCRdb, which kept in-frame rearrangements only. Such tables lose some clones; where checked, under half of the loss comes from unresolved V genes, and the rest has no known cause. That table gives V, J and clone size, and the DNA gave D and trimming. Here the sample has approximately 300,000 clones; about 82% occur a single time. The top ten hold roughly 1.9% of the sample.

A note on this clone: The target of this receptor is not known. Per-base qualities were not stored, and no clone one base away is much larger.

The sample's treatment or condition label, in plain terms: about 20 received Ad26.COV2.S at low or high dose, single or two shots; about 5 received placebo; per-sample allocation not given. For vaccine and placebo recipients, repertoires were sequenced using samples collected on day 63 after the first injection. Between 29 July and 7 August 2020, Cohort 1b enrolled 20 to 30 adults aged 18-55 years at one site in Boston, USA. Ad26.COV2.S consisted of a replication-incompetent adenovirus type 26 vector by which a prefusion-stabilized SARS-CoV-2 spike protein from the original Wuhan strain was expressed. The germline V gene (reference sequence) yields LNHDA for CDR1 and SQIVND for CDR2. V was cut back by 6 bases and J by 0 bases, leaving a gap of 12 bases between them. There are 15 amino acids in the CDR3, from cysteine to phenylalanine inclusive. CDR3 DNA is the only sequence kept; it has 45 bases, read in frame from the first base.

The TCR was taken from a person aged 18-60 years who received the Ad26.COV2.S COVID-19 vaccine or a placebo. The source was peripheral blood, collected in a trial of Ad26.COV2.S vaccine versus placebo. This receptor chain uses TRBV19 and TRBJ1-3; TRBD1 is perhaps the D gene, given 5 matching bases. The CDR3: CASRPGPSSGNTIYF. The nucleotides read TGTGCCAGTAGGCCGGGACCTTCCTCTGGAAACACCATATATTTT. Full variable domain (CDR3 extended with the reference TRBV19 and TRBJ1-3 proteins): DGGITQSPKYLFRKEGQNVTLSCEQNLNHDAMYWYRQDPGQGLRLIYYSQIVNDFQKGDIAEGYSVSREKKESFPLTVTSAQKNPTAFYLCASRPGPSSGNTIYFGEGSWLTVV.